Listed below are T cell receptor beta chains from one sample, sequenced in a study of CD8+ T cells in alopecia areata. Produced via immunoSEQ multiplex PCR; TCRdb's table is partial and in-frame only. This table has about 210,000 clones, 40% to 55% appearing once. Source: CD4+ T cells sorted from blood, taken around week 37, from a patient treated with tofacitinib. Source of these receptors: a human donor with alopecia areata. Each CDR3 is given with its conserved first and last residue. Size values are once, few and many counts, or a class for expanded clones, and some rows have none.

j_gene,v_gene,abundance,CDR3aa
TRBJ2-3,TRBV2,.,CASGDLAGSDTQYF
TRBJ1-2,TRBV30,.,CAWSNPGADYGYTF
TRBJ1-5,TRBV7-2,.,CASSLSTNQPQHF
TRBJ1-2,TRBV7-2,.,CASSLDLPGYYGYTF
TRBJ2-5,TRBV23-1,few,CASSRSGGGETQYF
TRBJ1-2,TRBV9,.,CASSAVAGTAFLGRYTF
TRBJ2-1,TRBV5-1,.,CASSLTASFIFF
TRBJ2-2,TRBV25-1,.,CATKAGLNTGELFF
TRBJ2-6,TRBV2,.,CASSPPGQGGLSSGANVLTF
TRBJ2-7,TRBV28,few,CASSQILEQYF
TRBJ1-2,TRBV28,few,CASSSPGQTLKLDGYTF
TRBJ2-1,TRBV6-1,.,CAHSHAGTGEQFF
TRBJ1-2,TRBV7-6,.,CASSLGWGRVLTF
TRBJ2-7,TRBV2,few,CASSLAGHEQYF
TRBJ2-7,TRBV5-1,few,CASSFSAGQGGEQYF
TRBJ1-1,TRBV30,.,CAWSATAEAFF
TRBJ2-2,TRBV23-1,.,CASSWVFRELFF
TRBJ2-1,TRBV18,few,CASSPPTSGNYNEQFF
TRBJ2-7,TRBV11-2,.,CASSLSGGSSYEQYF
TRBJ2-4,TRBV21-1,.,CASSLQDIQYF
TRBJ2-5,TRBV29-1,.,CSVTPTGGVKTQYF
TRBJ2-3,TRBV10-3,.,CAITSGLASTDTQYF
TRBJ1-5,TRBV6-5,.,CASSYGAPGNQPQHF
TRBJ2-1,TRBV2,.,CASYRLAGYNEQFF
TRBJ1-1,TRBV27,few,CASSPRDRGQYAEAFF
TRBJ1-2,TRBV4-3,.,CASAPRGASGYTF
TRBJ2-7,TRBV7-9,.,CASSLGTGHSYEQYF
TRBJ1-2,TRBV6-5,.,CASSHLGTNGYTF
TRBJ2-7,TRBV18,few,CASSLDPLAEQYF
TRBJ2-2,TRBV5-1,.,CASSLAQLAGPTGELFF
TRBJ2-2,TRBV4-1,.,CASIRGQGANTGELFF
TRBJ1-1,TRBV30,.,CAWRGGTEAFF
TRBJ1-1,TRBV29-1,few,CSVGGLNTEAFF